This TCR beta chain originates from a study of T cells in Graves' hyperthyroidism and ophthalmopathy. Regions amplified from RNA transcripts were the TCR beta CDR3 regions. An initial round of RT-PCR targeting the TCR CDR3 relied on the HTBI primer set. TCRdb ran MiXCR on the multiplex PCR reads and lists one entry per CDR3 protein. The table lists under 300,000 distinct CDR3 sequences, roughly 13% of them singletons. Germline V lookup: CDR1 DFQATT, CDR2 SNEGSKA (reference sequence). Trimming took off 7 bases at V and 5 bases at J, with 15 bases between the two ends. The CDR3 contains 13 residues. This chain connects TRBV20-1 to TRBJ1-5, with D hard to call. The sequenced sample consisted of blood. The receptor was derived from a woman aged 40 to 50 with Graves' hyperthyroidism. CDR3 sequence (DNA): TGCAGTGGGAATTACGGGAGAGATCAGCCCCAGCATTTT. Translation: CSGNYGRDQPQHF.